In its sample, the clone carrying this T cell receptor beta chain was seen once. No antigen is known for it. The CDR3 is 14 amino acids. Germline V gene lookup returns CDR1 MGHRA and CDR2 YSYEKL. V shed 1 base and J shed 3 bases, with 10 bases lying between them. The entry originates in a study of shared clonotypes between healthy human individuals. Study-level results: What naive subsets generally showed was a larger estimated richness than memory subsets showed. The sampled material consisted only of blood, and tissue repertoires are likely to differ. Shared clonotypes: 4.5% to 5% naive CD4, about 4% naive CD8, around 2.2% memory CD4, under 0.5% memory CD8.

Terminally differentiated effector memory CD45RA+ cells were excluded from the naive CD8 cells, which were CD45RO-negative and positively selected for CCR7. TCRdb's copy holds only in-frame clones and misses some; the assay was immunoSEQ multiplex PCR. Counted here are roughly 1,800,000 clones, about 95% occurring once; the ten biggest clones make up more than 0.95%. The source is a young man in good health. The chain recombines TRBV4-1 with TRBJ2-7; D is ambiguous. Input material: naive CD8+ T cells sorted from blood. The CDR3 DNA is TGCGCCAGCAGCCAAGGGTCTGGGGACTACGAGCAGTACTTC. This gives the protein CASSQGSGDYEQYF.